The present T cell receptor beta chain was sequenced within a study of blood T cell repertoires in COVID-19. Study information: Acute-phase and convalescent COVID-19 samples originated in the United States, Italy and Spain. PBMCs, B-cell-depleted T cells, or T cells were the source of the cDNA or gDNA that made up the material.

V lost 6 bases and J lost 5; bases outside the gene matches: 6. The CDR3 has 14 residues. In germline, CDR1 is SGHTA, CDR2 FQGNSA. As processed by the authors: The authors estimated nucleated cell counts from reference gene primer amplification. The assay was immunoSEQ multiplex PCR, and TCRdb's table has in-frame clones only and misses some. The DNA was the basis for D and trimming; V, J and clone size are from that table. The repertoire has about 140,000 clones, approximately 85% of them found once; the top ten carry around 3.2%. This clone was detected a few times. This chain links TRBV7-2 with TRBJ2-5; 10 nucleotides align to TRBD2. The sequencing sample was made of peripheral blood. This TCR derives from a man aged 50 to 59 with acute or convalescent COVID-19. The DNA of the CDR3 is TGTGCCAGCAGGCCACTAGCGGGGTACGAGACCCAGTACTTC. Translated, it gives CASRPLAGYETQYF.